The 23 T cell receptor beta chains below all came from one sample that was sequenced in a study of healthy donors' naive CD4 and CD8 T cells. TCR libraries were built from about 500 ng of total RNA by linear amplification. TCRdb ran MiXCR on the reads and lists one entry per CDR3 protein. The sample shows around 200,000 distinct CDR3 sequences, 65% to 80% of them seen only once. The sequenced material came from naive CD4+ and CD8+ T cells sorted from blood, pooled from several donors. The receptors stem from a pool of human donors in good health; the sample pools cells from several healthy donors.

The V and J genes are TRBV29-1 and TRBJ2-6; the D is unclear. The germline V gene encodes CDR1 SQVTM and CDR2 ANQGSEA. The length of the CDR3 is 16 residues. The germline V and J ends were trimmed by 0 bases and 0 bases, with 9 bases remaining between them. CDR3 in DNA: TGCAGCGTTGAAGATCCAGAGGTCTCTGGGGCCAACGTCCTGACTTTC. Encoded protein: CSVEDPEVSGANVLTF.

The chain has TRBV20-1 and TRBJ1-5, with no clear D. Germline assignment: CDR1 DFQATT and CDR2 SNEGSKA (reference sequence). The ends were cut back, 0 bases at V and 0 bases at J, with 6 bases in the middle. The CDR3 spans 14 residues. Here the CDR3 DNA reads TGCAGTGCTAGAGACGCGATTAGCAATCAGCCCCAGCATTTT. Translation gives CSARDAISNQPQHF.

This clonotype has only a few counts. The chain has TRBV7-9 and TRBJ2-5, with 9 bases that match TRBD1. CDR1 SEHNR and CDR2 FQNEAQ come from the germline V gene (reference sequence). With V trimmed by 8 bases and J by 0 bases, 4 bases remained unmatched. This CDR3 has 14 residues. The CDR3 region has the DNA TGTGCCAGCGGTTGGGACAGGGACCAAGAGACCCAGTACTTC. Amino acids: CASGWDRDQETQYF.

The chain combines TRBV29-1 with TRBJ1-1; tentative D call: TRBD1 (5 bases). CDR1 SQVTM and CDR2 ANQGSEA come from the germline V gene. V dropped 6 bases and J dropped 1 base, with 12 bases sitting between them. This CDR3 spans 13 amino acids. The CDR3 sequence: CSVGEWGNTEAFF. The CDR3 nucleotides are TGCAGCGTGGGGGAGTGGGGGAACACTGAAGCTTTCTTT.

This chain joins TRBV4-3 and TRBJ2-3; 12 bases agree with TRBD2. CDR1 is LGHNA and CDR2 is YSLEER in the germline V gene. There are 17 residues in the CDR3. With 3 bases clipped from V and 2 bases from J, the junction kept 6 bases outside the gene matches. DNA for the CDR3: TGCGCCAGCAGCCAGACTAGCGGGAGTCTGATCACAGATACGCAGTATTTT. It encodes CASSQTSGSLITDTQYF.

This chain connects TRBV5-6 to TRBJ2-7; a possible D gene is TRBD1 (6 bases). Between the trimmed V and J ends, which lost 4 bases and 2 bases, there was a span of 13 bases. Germline CDR1 SGHDT, CDR2 YYEEEE. The CDR3 length is 14 residues. Here the CDR3 reads CASSVGTPAYEQYF. Written as DNA, the CDR3 is TGTGCCAGCAGCGTGGGGACACCGGCCTACGAGCAGTACTTC.

This clonotype was seen a few times. The chain couples TRBV18 to TRBJ2-3; no clear D. Germline V gives CDR1 KGHSH, CDR2 LQKENI. Trimming took off 1 base at V and 2 bases at J, with 10 bases between the two ends. The CDR3 totals 15 residues. Here the CDR3 reads CASSPLLGNTDTQYF. DNA for the CDR3: TGTGCCAGCTCACCACTGTTGGGCAACACAGATACGCAGTATTTT. The whole variable domain, filled in from reference TRBV18 and TRBJ2-3, reads NAGVMQNPRHLVRRRGQEARLRCSPMKGHSHVYWYRQLPEEGLKFMVYLQKENIIDESGMPKERFSAEFPKEGPSILRIQQVVRGDSAAYFCASSPLLGNTDTQYFGPGTRLTVL.

This clonotype was counted once. The V gene is TRBV5-1, the J gene TRBJ2-2; D remains unclear. In germline, CDR1 is SGHRS, CDR2 YFSETQ. V was shortened by 5 bases and J by 3 bases, with 14 bases between the two germline ends. The CDR3 spans 15 residues. The DNA of the CDR3 is TGCGCCAGCAGTCATGCAAGGAGAGACACCGGGGAGCTGTTTTTT. It translates to CASSHARRDTGELFF.

V is TRBV5-1 and J is TRBJ2-1, with a weak D call TRBD2 (5 bases). Looked up from germline, CDR1 is SGHRS and CDR2 is YFSETQ. Trimming took 5 bases from V and 9 from J, leaving 15 bases between them. The CDR3 extends over 13 amino acids. The CDR3 DNA reads TGCGCCAGCAGGCTAGCTCCGGAGGTTGAGCAGTTCTTC. It translates to CASRLAPEVEQFF.

The V gene is TRBV19, the J gene TRBJ1-2; D is unclear. CDR3 length: 11 amino acids. The germline V gene has CDR1 LNHDA and CDR2 SQIVND (reference sequence). Trimming cost V 5 bases and J 4 bases, with 5 bases left between them. CDR3 region: CASSGSYGYTF. CDR3 coding DNA: TGTGCCAGTAGTGGCAGCTATGGCTACACCTTC.

The chain carries TRBV6-5 and TRBJ2-7, with TRBD2 matching over 13 bases. V gave up 6 bases and J gave up 7 bases; unmatched junction bases: 12. This CDR3 has 16 residues. CDR1 and CDR2 (germline): MNHEY, SVGAGI. This chain's CDR3 is CASSRGTSGISGEQYF. The CDR3 nucleotides are TGTGCCAGCAGCCGAGGGACTAGCGGGATCTCGGGGGAGCAGTACTTC.

The J gene is TRBJ1-1, the V gene TRBV30, with D unclear. This CDR3 is built from 13 residues. Germline CDR1 GTSNPN, CDR2 SVGIG (reference sequence). The V and J ends lost 5 bases and 0 bases respectively, with 10 bases between them. CDR3 coding DNA: TGTGCCTGGGGTAATGATGTGAACACTGAAGCTTTCTTT. Protein product: CAWGNDVNTEAFF.

J is TRBJ1-5 and V is TRBV6-1; D might be TRBD1 (5 bases). Trimming pared 6 bases from V and 0 bases from J, leaving 12 bases between. CDR1 is MNHNS, CDR2 SASEGT, per germline. This CDR3 has 15 residues. The CDR3 sequence is CASRQVENSNQPQHF. CDR3 nucleotide sequence: TGTGCCAGCAGACAGGTTGAAAATAGCAATCAGCCCCAGCATTTT.

This chain connects TRBV29-1 to TRBJ2-3; the match to TRBD2 covers 7 bases. The V gene's germline CDR1 is SQVTM and CDR2 ANQGSEA. With V trimmed by 4 bases and J by 0 bases, 4 bases remained unmatched. This CDR3 has 14 amino acids. CDR3 region: CSVGEGRSTDTQYF. Written as DNA, the CDR3 is TGCAGCGTTGGGGAGGGACGGAGCACAGATACGCAGTATTTT.

The V call is TRBV30, the J call TRBJ2-7; D is ambiguous. Near its end, the DNA agrees better with TRBJ2-5, so the J call may be wrong. The CDR3 length is 14 residues. Germline V gene lookup returns CDR1 GTSNPN and CDR2 SVGIG (reference sequence). The CDR3 DNA follows: TGTGCCTGGAGTGCCTTTCTAGGCGAGGAGACCCAGTACTTC. This codes for CAWSAFLGEETQYF.

This clonotype was counted a single time. The J gene is TRBJ2-7, the V gene TRBV29-1; 9 bases are a match to TRBD1. Germline V lookup: CDR1 SQVTM, CDR2 ANQGSEA. This CDR3 is built from 14 residues. V lost 6 bases to trimming and J lost 9 bases; unmatched junction nucleotides: 15. CDR3 sequence (DNA): TGCAGCGTAGCTACCGGGACAGGGTATAAGGTGCAGTACTTC. This encodes CSVATGTGYKVQYF.

This chain connects TRBV12-3 or TRBV12-4 to TRBJ2-7; tentatively, D is TRBD1 (6 bases). The CDR3 totals 14 residues. Between the trimmed V and J ends, which lost 4 bases and 1 base, there was a span of 11 bases. The CDR3 DNA reads as TGTGCCAGCAGTTCATCGACAGGTTCCTACGAGCAGTACTTC. Its translation: CASSSSTGSYEQYF.

CDR3 DNA: TGTGCCTGGGGGCTAGCGCCTAACACCGGGGAGCTGTTTTTT. Amino acid sequence: CAWGLAPNTGELFF. The chain carries TRBV30 and TRBJ2-2, with D perhaps matching TRBD2 (6 bases). The CDR3 is 14 residues long. The germline V gene encodes CDR1 GTSNPN and CDR2 SVGIG (reference sequence). V lost 5 bases and J lost 2, with 12 bases in between. The full variable domain, completed using reference TRBV30 and TRBJ2-2, is SQTIHQWPATLVQPVGSPLSLECTVEGTSNPNLYWYRQAAGRGLQLLFYSVGIGQISSEVPQNLSASRPQDRQFILSSKKLLLSDSGFYLCAWGLAPNTGELFFGEGSRLTVL.

This rearrangement joins TRBV27 to TRBJ2-1; the D call may be TRBD1 or TRBD2 (5 bases each). The V end lost 3 bases, the J end lost 6 bases, and 12 bases lay between the germline ends. This CDR3 region has 14 residues. CDR1 and CDR2 (germline): MNHEY, SMNVEV (reference sequence). CDR3 in DNA: TGTGCCAGCAGTTTTGGGACCACGAGCAATGAGCAGTTCTTC. It specifies CASSFGTTSNEQFF.

The rearrangement joins TRBV29-1 to TRBJ1-5, with a weak D call TRBD1 (5 bases). Trimming shortened V by 4 bases and J by 2 bases, and 9 bases separated the two germline ends. This CDR3 has 13 residues. The germline V gene has CDR1 SQVTM and CDR2 ANQGSEA. CDR3 residues: CSVAQGGNQPQHF. The CDR3 nucleotides are TGCAGCGTTGCCCAGGGAGGCAATCAGCCCCAGCATTTT.

The chain employs TRBV30 and TRBJ2-1; D remains ambiguous. Germline lookup yields CDR1 GTSNPN and CDR2 SVGIG (reference sequence). The V end was cut by 0 bases, the J end by 2 bases, with 11 bases between. The length of the CDR3 is 15 residues. CDR3 sequence: CAWSVTGDPYNEQFF. For the CDR3, the DNA is TGTGCCTGGAGTGTAACCGGAGACCCCTACAATGAGCAGTTCTTC.

The gene calls are TRBV29-1 and TRBJ2-1; 9 nucleotides line up with TRBD2. Germline V CDR1 and CDR2: SQVTM, ANQGSEA. The CDR3 is made up of 14 amino acids. After removal of 7 bases from V and 3 bases from J, the junction contained 7 bases not matched to a gene. The CDR3 here is CSAVAGVRYNEQFF. The CDR3 DNA sequence: TGCAGCGCCGTAGCGGGAGTCCGCTACAATGAGCAGTTCTTC.

The chain is built from TRBV2 and TRBJ2-1; 9 nucleotides agree with TRBD2. V gave up 3 bases and J gave up 4 bases; unmatched junction bases: 7. This CDR3 region has 16 residues. Germline lookup yields CDR1 SNHLY and CDR2 FYNNEI. CDR3 loop: CASSEQGLAAYNEQFF. CDR3 coding DNA: TGTGCCAGCAGTGAGCAGGGACTAGCTGCATACAATGAGCAGTTCTTC.